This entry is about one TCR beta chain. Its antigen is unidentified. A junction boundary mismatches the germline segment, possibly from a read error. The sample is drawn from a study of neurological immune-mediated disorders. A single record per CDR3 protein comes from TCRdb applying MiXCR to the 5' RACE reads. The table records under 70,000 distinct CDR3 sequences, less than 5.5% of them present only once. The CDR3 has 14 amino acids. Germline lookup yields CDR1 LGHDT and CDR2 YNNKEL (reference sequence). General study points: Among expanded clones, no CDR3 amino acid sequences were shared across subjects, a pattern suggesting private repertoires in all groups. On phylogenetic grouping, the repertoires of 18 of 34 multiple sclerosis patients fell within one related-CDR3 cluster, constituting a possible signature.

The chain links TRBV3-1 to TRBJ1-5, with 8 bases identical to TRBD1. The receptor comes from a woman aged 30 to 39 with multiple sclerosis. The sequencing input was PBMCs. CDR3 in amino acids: CASSQTGARQPQNF. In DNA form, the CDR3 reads TGTGCCAGCAGCCAGACAGGGGCAAGACAGCCCCAGAATTTT.